These T cell receptor beta chains were read from a single sample in a study of neurological immune-mediated disorders. TCRdb processed the 5' RACE reads anew with MiXCR; each CDR3 protein has one entry. Among more than 75,000 distinct CDR3 sequences listed, approximately 4.3% were seen once. The sequencing input was PBMCs. The receptors derive from a woman aged 55-69 years with multiple sclerosis. CDR3s include the opening cysteine and the closing phenylalanine or tryptophan. The order of the fields is D gene, J gene, clone size, V gene, CDR3 protein, CDR3 DNA. The D gene is left open where the match is weak. Clone size is not always given. Where it is, it says once, few, many or a class for expanded clones.

TRBD2	TRBJ2-1	-	TRBV15	CATSRVSGGDYNEQFF	TGTGCCACCAGCAGAGTGAGCGGGGGAGACTACAATGAGCAGTTCTTC
TRBD1	TRBJ2-2	many	TRBV3-1	CASSDRGLEGTGELFF	TGTGCCAGCAGCGACAGGGGATTAGAGGGCACCGGGGAGCTGTTTTTT
TRBD1	TRBJ2-5	many	TRBV12-3/TRBV12-4	CASRVTGVQETQYF	TGTGCCAGCAGAGTCACAGGGGTCCAAGAGACCCAGTACTTC
-	TRBJ1-6	many	TRBV6-1	CASRVQISPLHF	TGTGCCAGCAGGGTACAGATTTCACCCCTCCACTTT
-	TRBJ2-7	many	TRBV7-2	CASRQGVYEQYF	TGTGCCAGCCGGCAGGGCGTCTACGAGCAGTACTTC
-	TRBJ2-7	many	TRBV12-3/TRBV12-4	CASSLEQGRYEQYF	TGTGCCAGCAGTTTAGAACAGGGTCGCTACGAGCAGTACTTC
-	TRBJ1-1	many	TRBV20-1	CSARGGNFGYEAFF	TGCAGTGCTAGGGGAGGGAATTTTGGGTATGAAGCTTTCTTT
TRBD1	TRBJ1-6	many	TRBV6-5	CASSYSTGGESPLHF	TGTGCCAGCAGTTATTCGACAGGGGGCGAGTCACCCCTCCACTTT
-	TRBJ1-2	many	TRBV3-1	CASSQRNDYGYTF	TGTGCCAGCAGCCAACGGAATGACTATGGCTACACCTTC
-	TRBJ2-7	-	TRBV30	CAWSVMGRGYEQYF	TGTGCCTGGAGTGTAATGGGCAGGGGCTACGAGCAGTACTTC
TRBD1	TRBJ2-7	many	TRBV5-1	CASSPRTTGGSYEQYF	TGCGCCAGCAGCCCGCGGACTACAGGGGGGTCCTACGAGCAGTACTTC
-	TRBJ2-3	many	TRBV6-6	CASSTPTDTQYF	TGTGCCAGCAGTACCCCCACGGATACGCAGTATTTT
TRBD2	TRBJ2-2	-	TRBV2	CANRGRVPGELFF	TGTGCCAACCGGGGGAGGGTGCCCGGGGAGCTGTTTTTT
-	TRBJ1-6	many	TRBV7-8	CASSQVGPLHF	TGTGCCAGCAGCCAAGTGGGACCCCTCCACTTT
-	TRBJ1-5	many	TRBV30	CAWSLAAQQPQHF	TGTGCCTGGAGTTTGGCAGCACAACAGCCCCAGCATTTT
-	TRBJ2-2	many	TRBV4-2	CASSQVPGGGTGELFF	TGTGCCAGCAGCCAAGTCCCGGGGGGCGGCACCGGGGAGCTGTTTTTT
-	TRBJ2-7	many	TRBV20-1	CSARGRGYEQYF	TGCAGTGCTAGGGGCAGGGGTTACGAGCAGTACTTC
-	TRBJ1-2	many	TRBV28	CASSLPGGRGGTNYGYTF	TGTGCCAGCAGTTTACCGGGGGGTCGCGGGGGAACTAACTATGGCTACACCTTC
TRBD2	TRBJ2-5	many	TRBV28	CASSPRLAGGRETQYF	TGTGCCAGCAGTCCGAGACTAGCGGGGGGTCGGGAGACCCAGTACTTC
-	TRBJ2-7	many	TRBV28	CASSGPFGGSYEQYF	TGTGCCAGCAGCGGGCCTTTTGGGGGCTCCTACGAGCAGTACTTC
-	TRBJ2-7	many	TRBV5-1	CASSPTGALQPYEQYF	TGCGCCAGCAGCCCGACCGGGGCACTGCAACCCTACGAGCAGTACTTC
TRBD1	TRBJ2-1	many	TRBV6-5	CASSRQGLANEQFF	TGTGCCAGCAGTAGACAGGGGTTAGCCAATGAGCAGTTCTTC
-	TRBJ1-1	many	TRBV5-1	CASSRDGGGAEAFF	TGCGCCAGCAGCCGGGACGGGGGAGGGGCTGAAGCTTTCTTT
-	TRBJ1-3	many	TRBV5-1	CASSPGTAGNTIYF	TGCGCCAGCAGCCCCGGGACTGCTGGAAACACCATATATTTT
-	TRBJ2-7	-	TRBV7-8	CASTRVQGQSYEQYF	TGTGCCAGCACCAGGGTGCAGGGGCAGTCCTACGAGCAGTACTTC
TRBD2	TRBJ2-3	many	TRBV5-1	CASSLPSGGLSTDTQYF	TGCGCCAGCAGCTTGCCTAGCGGGGGGCTGAGCACAGATACGCAGTATTTT
-	TRBJ1-4	many	TRBV6-6	CASSPPGGQGSGKLFF	TGTGCCAGCAGTCCCCCGGGCGGGCAAGGTTCGGGAAAACTGTTTTTT
-	TRBJ2-2	many	TRBV20-1	CSAKTARSLNTGELFF	TGCAGTGCTAAAACGGCGAGGAGCCTGAACACCGGGGAGCTGTTTTTT
-	TRBJ2-5	-	TRBV7-2	CASSPPVETQYF	TGTGCCAGCAGTCCGCCCGTGGAGACCCAGTACTTC
-	TRBJ2-1	many	TRBV28	CASSSGVSSYNEQFF	TGTGCCAGCAGTTCCGGGGTCAGCTCCTACAATGAGCAGTTCTTC
TRBD1	TRBJ2-5	many	TRBV11-3	CASSFDRGKTQYF	TGTGCCAGCAGTTTTGACAGGGGAAAGACCCAGTACTTC
-	TRBJ2-7	many	TRBV21-1	CASSRPILTGITYEQYF	TGTGCCAGCAGCAGACCAATACTGACAGGCATTACCTACGAGCAGTACTTC
TRBD1	TRBJ1-1	many	TRBV7-6	CASSQTSGGSTEAFF	TGTGCCAGCAGCCAAACCTCAGGGGGAAGCACTGAAGCTTTCTTT
-	TRBJ1-1	many	TRBV9	CASSPRTPGTEAFF	TGTGCCAGCAGCCCCCGGACCCCGGGGACTGAAGCTTTCTTT
-	TRBJ2-6	many	TRBV12-5	CASGWGISGANVLTF	TGTGCTAGTGGTTGGGGAATCTCTGGGGCCAACGTCCTGACTTTC
-	TRBJ2-3	many	TRBV5-1	CASSLDVRQADTQYF	TGCGCCAGCAGCTTGGATGTCCGGCAAGCAGATACGCAGTATTTT
-	TRBJ2-1	many	TRBV7-6	CASSLSQGRNNEQFF	TGTGCCAGCAGCTTAAGCCAGGGACGGAACAATGAGCAGTTCTTC
-	TRBJ2-7	many	TRBV3-1	CASSFWGSGEQYF	TGTGCCAGCAGCTTCTGGGGCTCCGGGGAGCAGTACTTC
TRBD1	TRBJ1-3	many	TRBV5-1	CASSLGPGTGFGNTIYF	TGCGCCAGCAGCTTGGGACCCGGGACAGGGTTCGGAAACACCATATATTTT
TRBD2	TRBJ2-3	many	TRBV2	CASSLRASGGATDTQYF	TGTGCCAGCAGTCTTCGGGCTAGCGGGGGGGCCACAGATACGCAGTATTTT
-	TRBJ2-1	many	TRBV12-3/TRBV12-4	CASSQAAAPVF	TGTGCCAGCAGTCAGGCGGCCGCCCCAGTCTTC
-	TRBJ2-1	many	TRBV7-6	CASSLGQATLNNEQFF	TGTGCCAGCAGCTTAGGGCAGGCGACCCTCAACAATGAGCAGTTCTTC
TRBD1	TRBJ2-6	many	TRBV12-3/TRBV12-4	CASSLVTGGVNVLTF	TGTGCCAGCAGTTTAGTCACAGGGGGAGTCAACGTCCTGACTTTC